This TCR beta chain is from a study of prognosis after radiotherapy for stage I lung cancer. Study-level information: Patients received 3 to 5 SBRT fractions with a biologically effective dose of at least 100 Gy. After radiotherapy, distant metastases appeared in four patients at a median of 7 months, and around 16 patients showed no significant progression. Study conclusions and caveats: Patients developing distant metastases showed lower Shannon entropy after stereotactic body radiation therapy.

All patients showed node-negative disease on CT and PET/CT and lacked prior chemotherapy, radiotherapy or other malignancies. Starting from genomic DNA, TCR beta CDR3 was amplified through two-round multiplex PCR. First-round PCR, the initial amplification, used primers specific to each TRBV and TRBJ gene. TCRdb re-called the multiplex PCR reads with MiXCR, one entry per CDR3 protein. This sample carries some 11,000 distinct CDR3 sequences, roughly 56% of them seen once, and the ten largest clones take more than 6.5%. This CDR3 is 16 amino acids long. CDR1 and CDR2 from the germline V gene are MNHEY and SVGEGT. Turning to this clonotype: The antigen remains undetermined. A single base separates this from a much larger clone, so it may be a read error.

The rearrangement joins TRBV6-2 or TRBV6-3 to TRBJ2-4; D is undetermined. Sequencing was performed on PBMCs, taken before or after stereotactic body radiation therapy (not recorded which). This clonotype originated in a donor aged 50 or older with non-small cell lung cancer. CDR3 sequence: CARSYKPGQAKNIQYF. Written as DNA, the CDR3 is TGTGCCAGAAGTTACAAGCCGGGCCAAGCCAAAAACATTCAGTACTTC.